This TCR beta chain was captured by sequencing in a study of cytomegalovirus exposure and HLA in healthy donors (dated by TCRdb to about 2017). With respect to the entire study: In an earlier analysis of several hundred of the donors, 250 to 350 Gb of sequence data and 90 million to 120 million unique TCR beta sequences from about 179 million T cells were reported. Approximately 330 gigabases of sequencing data and roughly 80 million unique TCR sequences made up an early release that covered roughly 670 HLA-typed donors. The genetic ancestry cluster associated with self-reported Caucasian donors included 81% of the roughly 410 genotyped donors. The study was designed to test whether signatures of past pathogen exposure could be identified by cataloging public T cell receptors. The study used immunosequencing to profile the T cell repertoires of approximately 690 subjects and linked those repertoires to cytomegalovirus serostatus. Along with the approximately 700-subject first cohort, a separate validation cohort of over a hundred different subjects was used. The study combined high-throughput TCR immunosequencing, statistical association of individual TCRs with disease status, and machine learning to predict cytomegalovirus infection status. A later analysis re-analyzed previously published TCR beta repertoires from several hundred donors and added high-resolution HLA genotyping to study TCR occurrence patterns. In the later analysis, no new phenotypic data were used to find candidate immune exposures; instead, reliance was placed on TCR beta sequences and their occurrence across donors. In an earlier analysis of more than 550 of the donors, high-throughput TCR beta sequencing was used to judge whether each TCR beta V gene segment behaved as functional or pseudogenic. Donor age, sex, ethnicity and CMV serostatus were collected together with the repertoire data. In a later genetic analysis, genome-wide SNP genotypes for about 55% of the roughly 700 donors were used, and that subset was treated as a discovery cohort. Every discovery cohort repertoire had been produced on one sequencing platform. HLA typing included class I and class II loci at four-digit resolution. The number of typed donors differed by locus: 629-630 for A, B, C, DRB1 and DQB1; approximately 520 for DQA1; approximately 600 for DPA1; and some 470 for DPB1. Four or five DR-DQ haplotypes were treated as single units for association and clustering because of strong linkage in the cohort. Across some 400 genotyped donors of the cohort, an average of about 240,000 unique TCR beta nucleotide sequences per donor were sequenced, and 15% to 20% of those sequences were non-productive.

The method behind the library was the immunoSEQ multiplex PCR assay. For the multiplex PCR, a mixture combining 60 forward primers for TCR Vbeta segments and 13 reverse primers for TCR Jbeta segments was used. Amplification of the CDR3 region of rearranged TCR beta genes was performed with a multiplex PCR assay on genomic DNA. The Illumina HiSeq System was used to sequence the amplified TCR beta libraries as 87-base-pair reads. On the authors' methods: A later analysis tallied 75 million to 95 million unique TCR beta chains across the 600 to 700 repertoires, and around 9.9 million of those chains were shared by two or more donors. Raw reads were error-corrected and collapsed into unique sequences by a nearest-neighbor algorithm in which closely related sequences were merged to remove PCR and sequencing errors. V, D and J gene segments were assigned by aligning CDR3 sequences to IMGT reference sequences. For a sequence to be retained, a match of at least six nucleotides was required to both a V gene segment and a J gene segment. Rearrangements were classified as productive when the CDR3 lacked stop codons and remained in frame with V and J, and all other rearrangements were classified as non-productive. Following IMGT convention, CDR3 was defined as the stretch from the second conserved V-encoded cysteine up to the conserved J-encoded phenylalanine. Sequences without an unambiguous match to a single V gene segment were excluded from the earlier analysis of approximately 600 of the donors. An earlier analysis of just under 600 of the donors called V segments functional above 56.7% productive rearrangements and segregating when the between-donor standard deviation exceeded 5%. A statistical classification framework was built to diagnose cytomegalovirus status from the catalog of TCR beta chain sequences. In a later analysis, V and J genes were assigned by comparing TCR nucleotide sequences against IMGT/GENE-DB human TR gene sequences. The TCRdist pipeline was used in a later analysis to assign CDR3 sequences and most-parsimonious VDJ recombination scenarios. A later analysis defined each TCR beta chain by its CDR3 amino acid sequence plus V-gene family, and excluded reads lacking a unique V-gene family. In a later analysis, fewer than 650 highly shared, low-generation-probability nucleotide sequences were removed to address suspected cross-contamination and a sequencing artifact. In a later analysis, a clonal expansion index for each public chain was calculated from normalized within-repertoire ranks of inferred template counts. In a later analysis, generation probabilities were computed using a VDJ recombination model fitted to out-of-frame rearrangements, and the results were checked against IGoR. Hypergeometric tests were used in a later analysis to score TCR-TCR, TCR-HLA and TCR-CMV co-occurrence, with a repertoire-size bias correction applied to the TCR pairs. False discovery rates were estimated in a later analysis by permuting HLA or CMV assignments 20 times. In a later analysis, co-occurring TCRs were grouped using DBSCAN, with TCRdist sequence similarity added in when clustering inside HLA-allele-positive subsets. For co-occurrence clustering, repertoires with fewer than 30,000 or more than 120,000 public chains were excluded, along with a handful of repertoires with anomalous nucleotide sharing. TCRdb re-hosts the immuneACCESS table, in-frame sequences only. Its copies lack some clones; in the studies checked, an unresolved V gene accounts for under half of them, and the cause for the rest is not known. V and J calls and clone size follow that table, whereas D and trimming were derived from the DNA. The sample table includes roughly 200,000 clones. Under 6.5% of the sample belongs to the ten largest clones.

The cohort comprised some 700 healthy bone marrow donors. At the time of sampling, all cohort members were nominally healthy, though unrecorded immune exposures were likely present. The donor tested CMV seronegative, placing the donor among the roughly 350 seronegative members of the cohort. Every donor gave a peripheral blood sample, and the peripheral blood mononuclear cells from that sample were used for TCR beta sequencing. The Qiagen DNeasy Blood Extraction Kit was used to extract genomic DNA from the blood cell samples. As regards this clone: Its cognate antigen has yet to be identified.

The investigation overall reported the following: Compared with equally common non-associated chains, HLA-associated TCR beta chains in a later analysis were more clonally expanded and had lower generation probabilities. In a later analysis, the rate of TCR association differed among HLA loci, with DRB1 alleles having the most associated TCRs and HLA-C alleles having the fewest. For the cohort, immune exposure information was limited to CMV serostatus. Most TCR sequences were observed very rarely across donors, whereas some public TCRs were present in many individuals. The classifier was reported to diagnose cytomegalovirus status with high specificity and sensitivity in both the original cohort and the validation cohort. In vitro tests confirmed that a few of the cytomegalovirus-associated TCR beta chains recognize cytomegalovirus antigens. In an earlier analysis of 587 of the donors, most TCR beta V segments were observed in productive rearrangements about 90% or about 30% of the time, broadly matching IMGT annotations. In a later genetic analysis, fewer N-insertions in productive TCRs were reported among donors in an Asian-associated ancestry cluster than the roughly 700-donor mean. Presence/absence analyses assumed roughly uniform sequencing depth across donors, an assumption that may not hold. When HLA alleles, especially DR and DQ, strongly co-occurred, TCR associations were difficult to assign to individual alleles. Because counts were too low, around 18 rarely observed V segments, including chromosome 9 orphons, were left out of the earlier analysis of a few hundred of the donors. According to a later analysis, most CMV-associated TCR beta chains appeared to be HLA-restricted, and the HLA associations seemed to be driven largely by CMV exposure. Correlated functional status among segregating V segments might be attributable to linkage disequilibrium, but an unknown experimental factor could not be ruled out. According to the authors, the approach could potentially be generalized to other disease states and immunological phenotypes. In a later analysis, several top co-occurrence clusters were reported to appear linked to parvovirus B19, influenza, CMV and Epstein-Barr virus. A cluster of highly shared sequence variants was judged likely to be a technical artifact of the sequencing pipeline. A later analysis associated roughly 17,000 TCR beta sequences with specific HLA alleles at a false discovery rate of 0.05. HLA typing was unavailable for some donors at each locus, so association tests used only the typed subset. A later genetic analysis associated a missense DCLRE1C variant with V-gene and J-gene trimming of TCR beta chains, and an independent cohort replicated the association. Some IMGT-functional V segments, including TRBV6-2 and TRBV6-3, could not be distinguished by the 87-base-pair reads and were therefore excluded. This cohort had only TCR beta chains sequenced, and the lack of alpha or paired-chain data limited which features could be detected. A further reported finding was that TCR beta sequences accurately predicted the HLA-A and HLA-B alleles for most subjects in the first cohort. The study gave a list of under 200 TCR beta chains associated with cytomegalovirus.

Trimming accounts for 4 bases at V and 1 base at J, while the number of junction bases matched to no gene is 3. The germline V gene sets CDR1 to MNHEY and CDR2 to SVGAGI. The CDR3 numbers 15 residues from cysteine through phenylalanine. Only the CDR3 DNA stays, 45 bases, in frame from base 1. The source material was PBMCs. The V and J segments used are TRBV6-5 and TRBJ2-1, with TRBD2 identical over 8 junction bases. This TCR was sampled from a man between 25 and 39 years old in good health and CMV-seronegative. CDR3 protein: CASSSSGRSYNEQFF. The DNA sequence is TGTGCCAGCAGTTCCAGCGGGAGATCCTACAATGAGCAGTTCTTC.